One TCR beta chain is described in this entry. The target antigen is unknown. Germline V lookup: CDR1 SGHKS, CDR2 YYEKEE (reference sequence). Trimming cost V 4 bases and J 6 bases, with 13 bases left between them. CDR3 length: 13 residues. Time point described: newly diagnosed, previously untreated cHL patient sample. The comparison group had newly diagnosed, previously untreated classical Hodgkin lymphoma. The sample belongs to a study of PD-1 blockade in classical Hodgkin lymphoma. Overall study results and limits: Newly diagnosed patients reportedly had lower baseline TCR diversity than healthy donors. Underlying causes for the observed repertoire differences were not defined, possibly disease activity or prior therapy.

Measured with immunoSEQ multiplex PCR; TCRdb has only the in-frame clones, and not every one. The sample lists some 31,000 clones, under 95% seen once, with around 2% in the top ten. This TCR derives from a human donor with classical Hodgkin lymphoma. The chain has TRBV5-5 and TRBJ1-1; D remains ambiguous. Sequencing was performed on peripheral blood mononuclear cells (PBMCs). CDR3: CASSPAGISEAFF. Written as DNA, the CDR3 is TGTGCCAGCAGCCCGGCCGGGATCTCTGAAGCTTTCTTT.